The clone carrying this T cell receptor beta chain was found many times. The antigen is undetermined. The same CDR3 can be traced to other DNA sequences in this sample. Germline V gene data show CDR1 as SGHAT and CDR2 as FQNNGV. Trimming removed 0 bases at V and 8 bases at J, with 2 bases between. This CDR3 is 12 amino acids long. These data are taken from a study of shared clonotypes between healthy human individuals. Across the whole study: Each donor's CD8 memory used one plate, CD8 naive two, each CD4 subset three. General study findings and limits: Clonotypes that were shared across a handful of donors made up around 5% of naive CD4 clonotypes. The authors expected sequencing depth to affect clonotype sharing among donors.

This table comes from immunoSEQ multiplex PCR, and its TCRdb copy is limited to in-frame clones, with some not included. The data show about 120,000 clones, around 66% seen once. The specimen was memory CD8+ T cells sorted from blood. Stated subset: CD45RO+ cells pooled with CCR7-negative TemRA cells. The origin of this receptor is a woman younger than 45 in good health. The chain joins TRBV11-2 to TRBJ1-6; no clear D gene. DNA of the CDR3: TGTGCCAGCAGCTTAGATCATTCACCCCTCCACTTT. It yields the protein CASSLDHSPLHF.